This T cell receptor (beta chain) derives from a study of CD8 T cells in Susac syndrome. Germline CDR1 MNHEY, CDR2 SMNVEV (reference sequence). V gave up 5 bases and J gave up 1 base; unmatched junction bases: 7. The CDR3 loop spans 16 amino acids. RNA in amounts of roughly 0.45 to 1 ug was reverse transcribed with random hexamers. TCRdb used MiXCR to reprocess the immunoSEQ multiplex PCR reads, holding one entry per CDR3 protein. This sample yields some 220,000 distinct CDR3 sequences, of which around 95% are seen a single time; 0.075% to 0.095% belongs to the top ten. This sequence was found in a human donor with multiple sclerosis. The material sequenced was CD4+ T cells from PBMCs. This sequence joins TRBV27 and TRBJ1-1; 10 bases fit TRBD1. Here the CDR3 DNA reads TGTGCCAGCAGTCCACTAGGACAGGGGGAGAACACTGAAGCTTTCTTT. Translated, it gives CASSPLGQGENTEAFF.